These 6 T cell receptor beta chains share one sample of origin, sequenced in a study of blood T cell repertoires in COVID-19. The table came from immunoSEQ multiplex PCR; TCRdb's copy has only in-frame clones and leaves some out. The repertoire holds around 210,000 clones, with about 84% as singletons. Sequenced: peripheral blood. The origin of the receptors is an elderly woman with COVID-19, enrolled during active disease.

CDR3 bases: TGTGCCAGCAGCTTACGGGGGGGTAGAGCCGACAATGAGCAGTTCTTC. Protein product: CASSLRGGRADNEQFF. The gene calls are TRBV7-9 and TRBJ2-1; TRBD2 matches at 8 bases. V gave up 2 bases and J gave up 5 bases; unmatched junction bases: 8. The germline gives CDR1 SEHNR, CDR2 FQNEAQ (reference sequence). CDR3 size: 16 residues.

Only one count was recorded for this clone. The chain has TRBV6-1 and TRBJ1-2; the match to TRBD1 covers 9 bases. The CDR3 totals 15 residues. Per germline, CDR1 MNHNS and CDR2 SASEGT. After removal of 3 bases from V and 2 bases from J, the junction contained 4 bases not matched to a gene. The CDR3 DNA reads as TGTGCCAGCAGTGAGGGTACAGGGGGCAACTATGGCTACACCTTC. Translation gives CASSEGTGGNYGYTF.

The chain couples TRBV2 to TRBJ2-7; D perhaps matches TRBD1 (5 bases). Germline V gene data show CDR1 as SNHLY and CDR2 as FYNNEI. The CDR3 covers 13 residues. The V gene lost 10 bases and the J gene lost 1 base, with 14 bases spanning the gap. The CDR3 DNA follows: TGTGCCATTATATCCAGGGAATCCTACGAGCAGTACTTC. It encodes CAIISRESYEQYF.

V usage is TRBV6-5 and J usage is TRBJ1-5; D possibly corresponds to TRBD1 (5 bases). This CDR3 spans 14 amino acids. CDR1 and CDR2 from the germline V gene are MNHEY and SVGAGI. V was trimmed by 8 bases and J by 7 bases, leaving 18 bases between them. The CDR3 DNA sequence: TGTGCCAGCCGCGCCGGGTATTCAGGGCAGCCCCAGCATTTT. Residues: CASRAGYSGQPQHF.

Here the CDR3 DNA reads TGTGCCAGCAGTTCCAGGGGGCGCAGCGGTGAAAAACTGTTTTTT. Its translation: CASSSRGRSGEKLFF. V gene TRBV28 combines with J gene TRBJ1-4; 8 bases align to TRBD1. The germline V gene encodes CDR1 MDHEN and CDR2 SYDVKM. The CDR3 totals 15 residues. J gave up 7 bases and V 4 bases, and 8 bases lay outside the gene matches. Variable domain in full (rest from reference TRBV28 and TRBJ1-4): DVKVTQSSRYLVKRTGEKVFLECVQDMDHENMFWYRQDPGLGLRLIYFSYDVKMKEKGDIPEGYSVSREKKERFSLILESASTNQTSMYLCASSSRGRSGEKLFFGSGTQLSVL.

V usage is TRBV2 and J usage is TRBJ1-2; D unresolved. The length of the CDR3 is 13 residues. V shed 6 bases and J shed 8 bases, with 16 bases lying between them. CDR1 SNHLY and CDR2 FYNNEI come from the germline V gene. The CDR3 reads CASSPPGRVGYTF. In nucleotides, the CDR3 is TGTGCCAGCAGCCCGCCGGGGAGAGTAGGCTACACCTTC.